The next 29 T cell receptor beta chains were all read from a single sample in a study of T cell clones after liver transplantation. Assay: immunoSEQ multiplex PCR; the TCRdb copy retains only in-frame clones and omits some. The table shows approximately 5,000 clones, with roughly two fifths occurring only once. TCRbeta sequences of proliferating CFSE-low MLR cells were labeled alloreactive. What these receptors recognize is not known. Sequenced input: CD4+ T cells from cultured PBMCs. The receptors originated from a human patient who received a liver transplant. Some of these T cells may belong to the graft donor.

The chain couples TRBV27 to TRBJ1-2, with a tentative D call TRBD1 (5 bases). Germline V gene data show CDR1 as MNHEY and CDR2 as SMNVEV (reference sequence). Trimming shortened V by 5 bases and J by 4 bases, and 14 bases separated the two germline ends. This CDR3 has 14 amino acids. CDR3 amino acids: CASSRTPGRYGYTF. The CDR3 DNA reads as TGTGCCAGCAGTCGGACCCCAGGGCGCTATGGCTACACCTTC.

The genes are TRBV27 and TRBJ2-3, with D possibly matching TRBD1 (5 bases). This CDR3 region has 14 residues. Germline CDR1 and CDR2: MNHEY and SMNVEV (reference sequence). Between the trimmed V and J ends, which lost 3 bases and 4 bases, there was a span of 11 bases. CDR3 sequence reads: CASSFAGLADTQYF. In DNA, the CDR3 is TGTGCCAGCAGTTTTGCAGGGCTTGCAGATACGCAGTATTTT.

CDR3 protein: CSAARIPEAFF. Written as DNA, the CDR3 is TGCAGTGCTGCAAGGATCCCTGAAGCTTTCTTT. The chain couples TRBV20-1 to TRBJ1-1, with D unclear. V was cut by 5 bases and J by 6 bases, with 10 bases left in between. Germline lookup yields CDR1 DFQATT and CDR2 SNEGSKA (reference sequence). The CDR3 has 11 residues.

The chain combines TRBV30 with TRBJ2-1; no definite D call. Trimming pared 2 bases from V and 6 bases from J, leaving 14 bases between. The germline gives CDR1 GTSNPN, CDR2 SVGIG (reference sequence). CDR3 length: 14 residues. The CDR3 DNA sequence: TGTGCCTGGAGTAGCTCGTATTGGGGCAATGAGCAGTTCTTC. The encoded protein is CAWSSSYWGNEQFF.

The chain is built from TRBV7-2 and TRBJ1-1, with D perhaps TRBD1 (5 bases). Trimming cost V 5 bases and J 3 bases, with 22 bases left between them. The CDR3 runs to 17 residues. The germline V gene has CDR1 SGHTA and CDR2 FQGNSA. CDR3 sequence reads: CASSDGQGPFGDTEAFF. CDR3 DNA sequence: TGTGCCAGCAGCGACGGACAAGGGCCATTTGGGGACACTGAAGCTTTCTTT.

This clone counts as medium-sized. J is TRBJ2-3 and V is TRBV5-1; D is ambiguous. CDR1 is SGHRS and CDR2 is YFSETQ in the germline V gene. The CDR3 extends over 16 amino acids. Deletions cut 2 bases from V and 0 bases from J, with 13 bases between. CDR3 bases: TGCGCCAGCAGCTTCGGCGGATCCTCTAGCACAGATACGCAGTATTTT. Its translation is CASSFGGSSSTDTQYF.

This clone is deemed medium-sized (0.01 to 0.1%). The CDR3 sequence is CASSLSWGGIEYF. The CDR3 bases are TGTGCCAGCAGTTTATCTTGGGGCGGGATTGAATACTTC. The chain uses TRBV27 and TRBJ2-4; tentatively, D is TRBD2 (6 bases). The CDR3 contains 13 residues. Germline V CDR1 and CDR2: MNHEY, SMNVEV (reference sequence). Trimming shortened V by 0 bases and J by 16 bases, and 16 bases separated the two germline ends.

This clone has just a few counts. The chain employs TRBV7-2 and TRBJ1-1, with 8 bases identical to TRBD1. After removal of 5 bases from V and 1 base from J, the junction contained 3 bases not matched to a gene. CDR1 and CDR2 (germline): SGHTA, FQGNSA. The CDR3 has 14 amino acids. The CDR3 DNA reads as TGTGCCAGCAGCCCAGGACAGGGGAACACTGAAGCTTTCTTT. Translating gives CASSPGQGNTEAFF.

This clone has just a few counts. At one end, the junction sequence differs from germline, possibly due to a read error. This sequence joins TRBV7-7 and TRBJ1-1; D is possibly TRBD1 (6 bases). Germline values: CDR1 SSHAT, CDR2 FNYEAQ (reference sequence). CDR3 length equals 14 residues. The CDR3 DNA sequence: TGTGCTAGCAGCCGTACAGGGAGGGACACTGAAGCTTTCTTT. Its translation is CASSRTGRDTEAFF.

The table lists this clone with a count of one. CDR3 amino acids: CASSSPRGPSGNTIYF. The CDR3 DNA sequence: TGTGCCAGCAGTTCCCCAAGGGGTCCCTCTGGAAACACCATATATTTT. This chain links TRBV28 with TRBJ1-3; D may be TRBD1 (5 bases). Looked up from germline, CDR1 is MDHEN and CDR2 is SYDVKM. The CDR3 extends over 16 amino acids. Deletions cut 4 bases from V and 0 bases from J, with 13 bases between.

This chain links TRBV29-1 with TRBJ2-7, with D maybe TRBD1 (6 bases). This CDR3 has 13 amino acids. V was shortened by 5 bases and J by 5 bases, with 16 bases between the two germline ends. Per germline, CDR1 SQVTM and CDR2 ANQGSEA. The CDR3 sequence: CSVRQGWDDEQYF. The DNA for the CDR3 is TGCAGCGTTAGGCAGGGGTGGGACGACGAGCAGTACTTC.

V and J are TRBV7-9 and TRBJ2-3; TRBD1 matches at 10 bases. The CDR3 extends over 15 amino acids. Trimming took 3 bases from V and 1 from J; bases not matched to a gene: 1. The germline V gene has CDR1 SEHNR and CDR2 FQNEAQ (reference sequence). This chain's CDR3 is CASSFGTGGTDTQYF. The CDR3, as DNA: TGTGCCAGCAGCTTCGGGACAGGGGGCACAGATACGCAGTATTTT.

This clone was observed a few times. The J gene is TRBJ2-1, the V gene TRBV10-3; the match to TRBD2 covers 9 bases. The germline V gene encodes CDR1 ENHRY and CDR2 SYGVKD. V lost 5 bases, J lost 5 bases, and 13 bases stayed unmatched. The CDR3 loop spans 17 amino acids. The CDR3 spells CAISSSGRAALDNEQFF. DNA for the CDR3: TGTGCCATCAGTAGTAGCGGGAGAGCCGCTCTAGACAATGAGCAGTTCTTC.

The genes are TRBV4-1 and TRBJ2-7; D remains ambiguous. The ends were cut back, 4 bases at V and 3 bases at J, with 13 bases in the middle. The CDR3 has 14 amino acids. Germline loops: CDR1 MGHRA, CDR2 YSYEKL. This chain's CDR3 is CASSLQVTYYEQYF. DNA of the CDR3: TGCGCCAGCAGCCTGCAGGTAACTTACTACGAGCAGTACTTC.

This clone occurred a few times. This chain joins TRBV30 and TRBJ2-7; a weak D match, TRBD2 (5 bases). The V end was cut by 7 bases, the J end by 3 bases, with 13 bases between. The V gene's germline CDR1 is GTSNPN and CDR2 SVGIG (reference sequence). CDR3 length: 12 residues. CDR3 loop: CASSRAYYEQYF. In DNA form, the CDR3 reads TGTGCCTCCTCGCGGGCCTACTACGAGCAGTACTTC.

There are a few counts of this clone. The chain recombines TRBV6-5 with TRBJ2-3; weak D call: TRBD1 (6 bases). This CDR3 spans 14 amino acids. The germline CDR1 and CDR2 sequences are MNHEY and SVGAGI. The germline V and J ends were trimmed by 6 bases and 0 bases, with 10 bases remaining between them. This chain's CDR3 is CASSYRVSTDTQYF. DNA for the CDR3: TGTGCCAGCAGCTACAGGGTTAGCACAGATACGCAGTATTTT.

The chain uses TRBV5-6 and TRBJ1-4; D remains unclear. This CDR3 has 14 residues. Deletions cut 0 bases from V and 3 bases from J, with 6 bases between. Germline CDR1 and CDR2: SGHDT and YYEEEE. CDR3 bases: TGTGCCAGCAGCTTGGGACGGGCTAATGAAAAACTGTTTTTT. Translated, it gives CASSLGRANEKLFF. Using reference TRBV5-6 and TRBJ1-4 for the parts outside the CDR3, the full variable domain is DAGVTQSPTHLIKTRGQQVTLRCSPKSGHDTVSWYQQALGQGPQFIFQYYEEEERQRGNFPDRFSGHQFPNYSSELNVNALLLGDSALYLCASSLGRANEKLFFGSGTQLSVL.

V and J are TRBV7-2 and TRBJ1-3, with D unclear. V was cut by 5 bases and J by 1 base, with 9 bases left in between. Germline assignment: CDR1 SGHTA and CDR2 FQGNSA. CDR3 length equals 14 residues. The CDR3 nucleotides are TGTGCCAGCAGCCCCCTTGGGTCTGGAAACACCATATATTTT. Translation gives CASSPLGSGNTIYF. The whole variable domain, remainder taken from reference TRBV7-2 and TRBJ1-3, is GAGVSQSPSNKVTEKGKDVELRCDPISGHTALYWYRQSLGQGLEFLIYFQGNSAPDKSGLPSDRFSAERTGGSVSTLTIQRTQQEDSAVYLCASSPLGSGNTIYFGEGSWLTVV.

This clone is medium-sized by share. The rearrangement uses TRBV5-1 and TRBJ1-1; D possibly corresponds to TRBD1 (6 bases). CDR1 and CDR2 (germline): SGHRS, YFSETQ. This CDR3 has 14 residues. Trimming took off 6 bases at V and 0 bases at J, with 12 bases between the two ends. DNA of the CDR3: TGCGCCAGCAATGTGGGACACTTGAACACTGAAGCTTTCTTT. Its translation is CASNVGHLNTEAFF.

By sample share, this clone is medium-sized. This rearrangement joins TRBV7-2 to TRBJ2-1, with D tentatively TRBD1 (6 bases). Per the germline V gene, CDR1 is SGHTA and CDR2 is FQGNSA. The CDR3 has 17 residues. V shed 5 bases and J shed 4 bases, with 21 bases lying between them. CDR3 amino acids: CASSPPRGYPPYNEQFF. The CDR3 DNA follows: TGTGCCAGCAGCCCCCCGAGGGGGTATCCCCCTTACAATGAGCAGTTCTTC.

V usage is TRBV7-2 and J usage is TRBJ1-1, with 7 bases that match TRBD1. The CDR3 totals 13 residues. Germline V lookup: CDR1 SGHTA, CDR2 FQGNSA. Trimming took 4 bases from V and 4 from J; bases not matched to a gene: 3. The CDR3 spells CASSSHRGTEAFF. Written as DNA, the CDR3 is TGTGCCAGCAGCTCTCACAGGGGCACTGAAGCTTTCTTT. The full variable domain, in which reference TRBV7-2 and TRBJ1-1 provide the parts outside the CDR3, is GAGVSQSPSNKVTEKGKDVELRCDPISGHTALYWYRQSLGQGLEFLIYFQGNSAPDKSGLPSDRFSAERTGGSVSTLTIQRTQQEDSAVYLCASSSHRGTEAFFGQGTRLTVV.

The rearrangement uses TRBV28 and TRBJ1-3, with D possibly TRBD1 on 5 matching bases. Per germline, CDR1 MDHEN and CDR2 SYDVKM. The CDR3 runs to 16 residues. Trimming stripped 5 bases from V and 0 bases from J, with 14 bases between. CDR3 region: CASSAPRGVSGNTIYF. The CDR3 nucleotides read TGTGCCAGCAGTGCCCCGCGAGGGGTCTCTGGAAACACCATATATTTT.

This clone turned up a few times. This sequence joins TRBV18 and TRBJ2-2; D not certain. CDR3 length: 11 amino acids. With 6 bases removed from V and 9 bases from J, the gap between germline ends came to 8 bases. CDR1 is KGHSH, CDR2 LQKENI, per germline. The CDR3 loop reads CASSPGWELFF. Here the CDR3 DNA reads TGTGCCAGCTCTCCCGGATGGGAGCTGTTTTTT.

This clone was counted only a few times. The gene calls are TRBV5-1 and TRBJ2-2; unclear D gene. This CDR3 region has 15 residues. V lost 3 bases, J lost 2 bases, and 11 bases lay in between. Germline V gene lookup returns CDR1 SGHRS and CDR2 YFSETQ. The CDR3 DNA sequence: TGCGCCAGCAGCTCCTTCGGCCCCAACACCGGGGAGCTGTTTTTT. This encodes CASSSFGPNTGELFF.

The rearrangement links TRBV25-1 to TRBJ2-7; 8 nucleotides align to TRBD1. Trimming removed 4 bases from V and 3 bases from J; junction bases left unmatched: 8. CDR1 and CDR2 (germline): MGHDK, SYGVNS. The length of the CDR3 is 15 residues. CDR3 in amino acids: CASSGGNRGSYEQYF. The CDR3, as DNA: TGTGCCAGCAGTGGAGGGAACAGGGGGAGCTACGAGCAGTACTTC.

By share, this clone counts as medium-sized (0.01 to 0.1%). The V and J genes are TRBV28 and TRBJ2-5, with D perhaps matching TRBD1 (5 bases). The CDR3 contains 14 residues. Trimming left V 5 bases short and J 5 bases short, with 15 bases between. Germline CDR1 reads MDHEN; CDR2 reads SYDVKM. CDR3: CASSGAQEGETQYF. The CDR3, as DNA: TGTGCCAGCAGTGGGGCCCAGGAAGGGGAGACCCAGTACTTC.

By its share, this clone is medium-sized. The chain uses TRBV19 and TRBJ2-1, with D tentatively TRBD1 (6 bases). Germline-derived CDR1 and CDR2 are LNHDA and SQIVND (reference sequence). CDR3 size: 15 residues. Trimming removed 3 bases at V and 4 bases at J, with 13 bases between. CDR3 nucleotide sequence: TGTGCCAGTAGTATCGGGCAGGGGTCTTACAATGAGCAGTTCTTC. This translates into CASSIGQGSYNEQFF.

As concerns this clone: A much larger clone lies a single base off, so this may be a read error. This chain joins TRBV5-1 and TRBJ2-5, with D maybe TRBD2 (5 bases). Germline V lookup: CDR1 SGHRS, CDR2 YFSETQ. The V and J ends lost 5 bases and 5 bases respectively, with 19 bases between them. The CDR3 covers 15 residues. CDR3 in DNA: TGCGCCAGCAGTTCGGTAGTGGGAGCCGTGGAGACCCAGTACTTC. Translating it yields CASSSVVGAVETQYF.

The rearrangement joins TRBV30 to TRBJ1-2; the match to TRBD1 covers 7 bases. Germline CDR1 reads GTSNPN; CDR2 reads SVGIG (reference sequence). This CDR3 contains 13 residues. J gave up 4 bases and V 2 bases, and 4 bases lay outside the gene matches. CDR3 coding DNA: TGTGCCTGGAGTAGGGACAGACCCTATGGCTACACCTTC. This gives the protein CAWSRDRPYGYTF.